This T cell receptor beta chain was observed in a study of metastatic and nonmetastatic thyroid tumors. The wider study: It was across blood and tumor or nodule tissue from malignant and benign thyroid patients that repertoires were compared.

TCRdb called clones again from the PCR reads with MiXCR. Among roughly 35,000 clones listed, 16% were seen once. No patient received treatment before thyroid surgery. CDR1 is DFQATT, CDR2 SNEGSKA, per germline (reference sequence). The CDR3 is 12 amino acids. The V gene end was trimmed by 6 bases and the J gene end by 4 bases; junction bases not matched to a gene: 5. This rearrangement joins TRBV20-1 to TRBJ1-1, with 7 positions matching TRBD1. This receptor was identified in a female donor with papillary thyroid cancer or a benign thyroid nodule (not recorded which). Some clones in this sample may be carry-over from other donors' samples. The sequencing input was blood. The CDR3 is CSARDRVTEAFF. The CDR3 bases are TGCAGTGCAAGGGACAGAGTCACTGAAGCTTTCTTT.